The rows below give T cell receptor beta chains drawn from one sample of a study of blood T cell repertoires in COVID-19. This table comes from immunoSEQ multiplex PCR, and its TCRdb copy is limited to in-frame clones, with some not included. The data show 250,000 or so clones, over 75% seen once. Sequencing input: PBMCs or T cells enriched from blood (not recorded which). All receptors derive from a woman aged 40-49 years who had been exposed to COVID-19. CDR3s include the opening cysteine and the closing phenylalanine or tryptophan. A D gene is named only where the DNA matches it firmly. Part of the rows lack a size; the others show once, few, many or a class for expanded clones.

D	V	J	size	DNA	CDR3
NA	TRBV7-2	TRBJ1-2	few	TGTGCCAGCACCTCTACAGGGTATGGCTACACCTTC	CASTSTGYGYTF
TRBD2	TRBV7-2	TRBJ2-3	NA	TGTGCCAGCAGCCCCTTCGGGGGGAGCACATATACGCAGTATTTT	CASSPFGGSTYTQYF
NA	TRBV10-3	TRBJ2-1	NA	TGTGCCATCAGTGAGTCTATACGGGATCGGGGGGAGCAGTTCTTC	CAISESIRDRGEQFF
NA	TRBV5-1	TRBJ1-2	NA	TGCGCCAGCAGCTTAGAAACAGGGATACGCTATGGCTACACCTTC	CASSLETGIRYGYTF
TRBD2	TRBV7-8	TRBJ2-5	NA	TGTGCCAGCAGCTTTGGGGGGGTGGAGACCCAGTACTTC	CASSFGGVETQYF
NA	TRBV6-4	TRBJ1-6	NA	TGTGCCAGCAGTGACTCGGGGGGATATAATTCACCCCTCCACTTT	CASSDSGGYNSPLHF
TRBD1	TRBV6-2/TRBV6-3	TRBJ1-2	NA	TGTGCCAGCAGTTATGGGGACAGGGCGGGCGTCGACACCTTC	CASSYGDRAGVDTF
NA	TRBV11-2	TRBJ2-3	NA	TGTGCCAGCAGCTCCTTCTCGGTAGATACGCAGTATTTT	CASSSFSVDTQYF
NA	TRBV30	TRBJ1-3	NA	TGTGCCTGGAGTGTTAAGACAGCAACTGGAAACACCATATATTTT	CAWSVKTATGNTIYF
TRBD2	TRBV4-3	TRBJ2-2	NA	TGCGCCAGCAGCCAAGACCCGGGAGGGGCGAACACCGGGGAGCTGTTTTTT	CASSQDPGGANTGELFF
TRBD1	TRBV6-2/TRBV6-3	TRBJ2-5	NA	TGTGCCAGCAGTTTTCAGTTAGGACAGGGGGAAGAGACCCAGTACTTC	CASSFQLGQGEETQYF
TRBD1	TRBV6-1	TRBJ1-1	NA	TGTGCCAGCAGTGAAGTAGGGACAGGGTATACTGAAGCTTTCTTT	CASSEVGTGYTEAFF
TRBD1	TRBV7-9	TRBJ1-4	NA	TGTGCCAGCAGCTTAGGGGACAGCCGAAATGAAAAACTGTTTTTT	CASSLGDSRNEKLFF
NA	TRBV11-3	TRBJ2-2	NA	TGTGCCAGCAGCAACAGGGTGGCCGGGGAGCTGTTTTTT	CASSNRVAGELFF
TRBD2	TRBV9	TRBJ2-7	NA	TGTGCCAGCAGCGTAACTAGCGGGGTTCCCTACGAGCAGTACTTC	CASSVTSGVPYEQYF
TRBD2	TRBV3-1/TRBV3-2	TRBJ2-5	NA	TGTGCCAGCAGCCAAGATGGAACTAGCGGGAGTAGCAAGGAGACCCAGTACTTC	CASSQDGTSGSSKETQYF
TRBD1	TRBV25-1	TRBJ1-6	once	TGTGCCAGCAGTGAAAGGGACAGGGGAGGTTCACCCCTCCACTTT	CASSERDRGGSPLHF
NA	TRBV14	TRBJ1-1	NA	TGTGCCAGCAGCCAAGATCTGCGGGGGGTCACTGAAGCTTTCTTT	CASSQDLRGVTEAFF
NA	TRBV5-6	TRBJ1-3	NA	TGTGCCAGCAGCCCACGCGGCCCTGGAAACACCATATATTTT	CASSPRGPGNTIYF
NA	TRBV5-1	TRBJ2-5	NA	TGTGCCAGCAGCTTGGCCATGGTAGTTAGGCAGACTCAAGAGACCCAGTACTTC	CASSLAMVVRQTQETQYF
TRBD2	TRBV7-2	TRBJ2-1	NA	TGTGCCAGCAGCTTAACCCCGGGACTAGGAGGAAATGAGCAGTTCTTC	CASSLTPGLGGNEQFF
NA	TRBV28	TRBJ1-3	NA	TGTGCCAGCAGTTTATTAATCGAACAGGCGTTCTCTGGAAACACCATATATTTT	CASSLLIEQAFSGNTIYF
TRBD2	TRBV2	TRBJ2-2	NA	TGTGCCAGAGGACTAGCCGGGGAGCTGTTTTTT	CARGLAGELFF
NA	TRBV7-2	TRBJ2-7	NA	TGTGCCAGCAGCTTAAACGAGGGCAGAGGCTCCTACGAGCAGTACTTC	CASSLNEGRGSYEQYF
NA	TRBV9	TRBJ1-4	NA	TGTGCCAGCAGCGTAGGACACGGGGATGATAATGAAAAACTGTTTTTT	CASSVGHGDDNEKLFF
TRBD1	TRBV24-1	TRBJ2-2	NA	TGTGCCACCAGTGATTTGTGGGTAGGGGGCACGGGGGAGCTGTTTTTT	CATSDLWVGGTGELFF
NA	TRBV24-1	TRBJ1-4	NA	TGTGCCACCAGTGATCCGCGGAGGGGAAAGGATGAAAAACTGTTTTTT	CATSDPRRGKDEKLFF
TRBD2	TRBV4-1	TRBJ2-1	NA	TGCGCCAGCAGCCAAGATCGTGGAGGGGTAGCGGGAGAGGGTTACAATGAGCAGTTCTTC	CASSQDRGGVAGEGYNEQFF
TRBD2	TRBV19	TRBJ2-1	NA	TGTGCCACTAGCGGGAACTATGAGCAGTTCTTC	CATSGNYEQFF
TRBD1	TRBV5-1	TRBJ1-6	NA	TGCGCCAGCAGCTCCGACAGGGGGCTACGGGGGAATTCACCCCTCCACTTT	CASSSDRGLRGNSPLHF
NA	TRBV28	TRBJ2-3	NA	TGTGCCAGCAGGGACTATGGCACAGATACGCAGTATTTT	CASRDYGTDTQYF
NA	TRBV28	TRBJ1-2	NA	TGTGCCAGCAGTCCGCCCTCCTTTTCGATAGTCCACACCTTC	CASSPPSFSIVHTF
NA	TRBV6-5	TRBJ1-6	NA	TGTGCCAGCAATATGGCAGGTTGGGATTCACCCCTCCACTTT	CASNMAGWDSPLHF
NA	TRBV10-3	TRBJ1-1	NA	TGTGCCATCAGTGAGTCGGTCCCGAGGAGCACTGAAGCTTTCTTT	CAISESVPRSTEAFF
TRBD2	TRBV5-1	TRBJ2-4	once	TGTGCCAGCAGCTTGAATAGCGGGAGTGCCTTGACCAAAAACATTCAGTACTTC	CASSLNSGSALTKNIQYF
NA	TRBV2	TRBJ1-5	NA	TGTGCCAGCAGTGCTCCCCTGAGCCAGCCCCAGCATTTT	CASSAPLSQPQHF
TRBD1	TRBV30	TRBJ2-3	NA	TGTGCCTGCAACTCGGGACAGGGAACAGATACGCAGTATTTT	CACNSGQGTDTQYF
NA	TRBV5-6	TRBJ1-1	NA	TGTGCCAGCAGCTTGGCCCTAAGGGGCCCGAACACTGAAGCTTTCTTT	CASSLALRGPNTEAFF
NA	TRBV27	TRBJ1-1	NA	TGTGCCAGCAGCTCTAACAGGGATACGAACACTGAAGCTTTCTTT	CASSSNRDTNTEAFF
NA	TRBV5-6	TRBJ1-5	NA	TGTGCCAGCAGCTTCACAGTGGGTTTGAGCAATCAGCCCCAGCATTTT	CASSFTVGLSNQPQHF
NA	TRBV4-3	TRBJ2-2	NA	TGCGCCAGCAGCCAAGGAGTATCTCAGGCGAACACCGGGGAGCTGTTTTTT	CASSQGVSQANTGELFF
TRBD1	TRBV14	TRBJ2-2	NA	TGTGCCAGCAGCCAAGAAGGGAGAGTCAGGGGGCACGTTAACACCGGGGAGCTGTTTTTT	CASSQEGRVRGHVNTGELFF
NA	TRBV24-1	TRBJ2-1	NA	TGTGCCACCAGTGATACAACCGGGACTGTTGGCAACAATGAGCAGTTCTTC	CATSDTTGTVGNNEQFF
TRBD1	TRBV5-4	TRBJ1-2	NA	TGTGCCAGCAGCTTGGTTACAGGGGGAAATGGCTACACCTTC	CASSLVTGGNGYTF
NA	TRBV28	TRBJ1-2	NA	TGTGCCAGCAGTTCCCCGGACTTGGGAGTGGTCTTAAATGGCTACACCTTC	CASSSPDLGVVLNGYTF
NA	TRBV4-1	TRBJ1-5	NA	TGCGCCAGCAGCCGACAGGTCTCCAATCAGCCCCAGCATTTT	CASSRQVSNQPQHF
NA	TRBV2	TRBJ1-5	NA	TGTGCCAGCAGTGTGGGAGTACTGGGTCAGCCCCAGCATTTT	CASSVGVLGQPQHF
TRBD1	TRBV7-9	TRBJ1-4	few	TGTGCCAGCAGCCGTGACAGGGGTCCTACTAATGAAAAACTGTTTTTT	CASSRDRGPTNEKLFF
NA	TRBV7-6	TRBJ1-2	NA	TGTGCCAGCAGCTTAGCTGCGGCAGGGGAAGCTAACTATGGCTACACCTTC	CASSLAAAGEANYGYTF
NA	TRBV7-9	TRBJ1-1	few	TGTGCCAGCAGCCGAGTGGCAGGGGCTTTGAACACTGAAGCTTTCTTT	CASSRVAGALNTEAFF
NA	TRBV5-1	TRBJ2-1	NA	TGCGCCAGCAGCTTCTCAGATGAGCAGTTCTTC	CASSFSDEQFF
NA	TRBV11-3	TRBJ2-5	NA	TGTGCCAGCAGCTCCGGTCGGGTGCCTCAGTACTTC	CASSSGRVPQYF
TRBD2	TRBV14	TRBJ2-3	NA	TGTGCCAGCAGCCATGCGGGGGGGACAACAGATACGCAGTATTTT	CASSHAGGTTDTQYF
TRBD2	TRBV13	TRBJ2-3	NA	TGTGCCAGCAGCCCCGGACTAGGAGGGGATACGCAGTATTTT	CASSPGLGGDTQYF
NA	TRBV7-3	TRBJ2-2	NA	TGTGCCAGCAGCCGGACAGTCAACACCGGGGAGCTGTTTTTT	CASSRTVNTGELFF
TRBD1	TRBV5-4	TRBJ2-1	NA	TGTGCCAGCAGCTTGGACAGGGGGTACTACAATGAGCAGTTCTTC	CASSLDRGYYNEQFF
NA	TRBV12-3/TRBV12-4	TRBJ2-7	NA	TGTGCCAGCAGCACAGACATGGTAAGGGAGCAGTACTTC	CASSTDMVREQYF
NA	TRBV19	TRBJ2-4	once	TGTGCCTGCGGCAGGGCTTATGGCAAAAACATTCAGTACTTC	CACGRAYGKNIQYF
TRBD1	TRBV4-1	TRBJ1-3	NA	TGCGCCAGCAGCCAGTTTCCCCACCAGTGGACAGGGCCCGCGGGAAACACCATATATTTT	CASSQFPHQWTGPAGNTIYF
NA	TRBV11-2	TRBJ2-7	NA	TGTGCCAGCAGCTTAGGTGGGGCAGGTTACGAGCAGTACTTC	CASSLGGAGYEQYF